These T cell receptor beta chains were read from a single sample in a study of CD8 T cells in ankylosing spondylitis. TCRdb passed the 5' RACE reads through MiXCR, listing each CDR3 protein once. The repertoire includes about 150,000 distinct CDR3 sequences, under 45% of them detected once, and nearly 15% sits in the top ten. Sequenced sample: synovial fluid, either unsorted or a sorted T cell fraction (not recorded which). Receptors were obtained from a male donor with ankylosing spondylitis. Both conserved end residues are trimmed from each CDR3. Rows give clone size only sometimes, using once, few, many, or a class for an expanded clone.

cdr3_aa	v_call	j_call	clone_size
ASSPGGGLVFNEQF	TRBV11-2	TRBJ2-1	-
ASETHPPGRNEQF	TRBV28	TRBJ2-1	-
ASSRVLSSGNTIY	TRBV12-3/TRBV12-4	TRBJ1-3	-
ASRPTGDYEQY	TRBV27	TRBJ2-7	-
ASRQNDGAAYEQY	TRBV28	TRBJ2-7	-
ATSRGRTGTRY	TRBV15	TRBJ1-3	-
ASSSGQGGDSGELF	TRBV6-1	TRBJ2-2	once
ASSLGTGSYGYT	TRBV4-1	TRBJ1-2	many
ASSLGAPLPRDSPNTGELF	TRBV11-2	TRBJ2-2	-
ASSFLLGDTQY	TRBV28	TRBJ2-3	-
ASRLGNNQPQH	TRBV19	TRBJ1-5	few
ASRTDPGQGETEGYT	TRBV7-4	TRBJ1-2	-
ASSWPQDWDYNEQF	TRBV7-9	TRBJ2-1	-
ASSPMGGQPSSGANVLT	TRBV11-1	TRBJ2-6	-
ASRQTRHSYGYT	TRBV7-2	TRBJ1-2	-
ASSPRGPKNEQY	TRBV5-1	TRBJ2-7	-
ASSFLRANPYEQY	TRBV12-3/TRBV12-4	TRBJ2-7	few
ASSLGVRTYFYEQY	TRBV5-1	TRBJ2-7	-
ASTSKVTGELF	TRBV7-9	TRBJ2-2	many
ASSDWTSGSRTGELF	TRBV2	TRBJ2-2	-
ASSSPLWAAHEQY	TRBV12-3/TRBV12-4	TRBJ2-7	-
ASSPRTGAEDTQY	TRBV18	TRBJ2-3	few
ATSDDSYEQY	TRBV24-1	TRBJ2-7	few
SATLNEQF	TRBV29-1	TRBJ2-1	few
ASSYSGTRGGETQY	TRBV6-2/TRBV6-3	TRBJ2-5	-
ASSFPPGGSGANVLT	TRBV5-1	TRBJ2-6	-
ASSSLAIGKETQY	TRBV7-9	TRBJ2-5	medium-sized
ASSLTTYNEQF	TRBV12-3/TRBV12-4	TRBJ2-1	few
ASRPSGLYEQY	TRBV5-1	TRBJ2-7	once
ASSPGGSTPNQPQH	TRBV12-3/TRBV12-4	TRBJ1-5	-
ASSNSFAYGYT	TRBV6-5	TRBJ1-2	few
ASSSEDPFYNEQF	TRBV5-1	TRBJ2-1	few
ASSFLDGPYEQY	TRBV5-1	TRBJ2-7	few
ASSWGLGADTQY	TRBV5-1	TRBJ2-3	-
SVLTGGPEAF	TRBV29-1	TRBJ1-1	-